These 25 T cell receptor beta chains came from one sample sequenced in a study of blood T cell repertoires in COVID-19. Using immunoSEQ multiplex PCR, the repertoire was profiled, and TCRdb retains in-frame clones only, with some absent. The sample records 55,000 to 80,000 clones, over 85% being singletons. Input material: peripheral blood. The receptors shown here come from a human donor in a cohort sampled during active COVID-19.

The chain is built from TRBV15 and TRBJ2-1, with 8 positions matching TRBD2. Germline CDR1 reads LNHNV; CDR2 reads YYDKDF (reference sequence). V gave up 0 bases and J gave up 4 bases; unmatched junction bases: 5. CDR3 length equals 16 residues. CDR3 amino acids: CATSRDVAGGYNEQFF. CDR3 bases: TGTGCCACCAGCAGAGACGTGGCGGGGGGATACAATGAGCAGTTCTTC. Full variable domain (remainder filled in from reference TRBV15 and TRBJ2-1): DAMVIQNPRYQVTQFGKPVTLSCSQTLNHNVMYWYQQKSSQAPKLLFHYYDKDFNNEADTPDNFQSRRPNTSFCFLDIRSPGLGDTAMYLCATSRDVAGGYNEQFFGPGTRLTVL.

The rearrangement joins TRBV7-8 to TRBJ2-3, with D uncertain. V shed 5 bases and J shed 8 bases, with 11 bases lying between them. Germline CDR1 reads SGHVS; CDR2 reads FQNEAQ. This CDR3 comprises 12 residues. The CDR3 coding sequence is TGTGCCAGCAGCCCCAGTTCTCCTACGCAGTATTTT. Residues: CASSPSSPTQYF.

This chain links TRBV12-5 with TRBJ1-5; 7 nucleotides line up with TRBD1. Germline V gene lookup returns CDR1 LGHNT and CDR2 FRNRAP. Trimming cost V 9 bases and J 5 bases; bases outside gene matches: 1. There are 11 residues in the CDR3. CDR3 coding DNA: TGTGCTAGGCAGGGGGATCAGCCCCAGCATTTT. Translating gives CARQGDQPQHF.

The sample holds a few counts of this clone. The chain employs TRBV7-9 and TRBJ2-7; D not certain. V shed 5 bases and J shed 2 bases, with 13 bases lying between them. Germline values: CDR1 SEHNR, CDR2 FQNEAQ (reference sequence). CDR3 length equals 14 residues. The CDR3 nucleotides read TGTGCCAGCAGCCCCCGAACAGTACCCTACGAGCAGTACTTC. Translation: CASSPRTVPYEQYF.

The chain joins TRBV15 to TRBJ1-2, with TRBD1 matching over 9 bases. CDR1 and CDR2 from the germline V gene are LNHNV and YYDKDF (reference sequence). The CDR3 extends over 14 amino acids. The ends lost 3 bases at V and 8 bases at J; junction bases unmatched: 7. CDR3 in amino acids: CATSSNRGRGGYTF. For the CDR3, the DNA is TGTGCCACCAGCAGTAACAGGGGGCGGGGAGGCTACACCTTC.

V and J are TRBV6-4 and TRBJ1-2; 7 bases fit TRBD1. CDR1 and CDR2 (germline): MRHNA, SNTAGT. V shed 9 bases and J 0 bases; nucleotides not matched to a gene: 7. The CDR3 consists of 14 residues. The CDR3 loop reads CARSDRDANYGYTF. In DNA form, the CDR3 reads TGTGCCAGATCCGACAGGGATGCTAACTATGGCTACACCTTC.

The chain couples TRBV3-1 (or the pseudogene TRBV3-2) to TRBJ1-1; TRBD1 matches 9 bases. There are 13 residues in the CDR3. Germline V gene lookup returns CDR1 LGHDT and CDR2 YNNKEL (reference sequence). With V trimmed by 4 bases and J by 6 bases, 3 bases remained unmatched. CDR3 bases: TGTGCCAGCAGCCTCCGACAGGGGGCTGAAGCTTTCTTT. Protein product: CASSLRQGAEAFF.

The CDR3 nucleotides read TGTGCCAGCAGCCAAGATAGGGCGGTACAGGGCCCCTACAATGAGCAGTTCTTC. It codes for CASSQDRAVQGPYNEQFF. The chain carries TRBV14 and TRBJ2-1, with D perhaps matching TRBD1 (6 bases). The CDR3 extends over 18 amino acids. V dropped 0 bases and J dropped 2 bases, with 17 bases sitting between them. Germline-derived CDR1 and CDR2 are SGHDN and FVKESK.

This clone occurred a few times. J is TRBJ2-1 and V is TRBV9; TRBD2 agrees at 9 bases. The CDR3 sequence is 15 residues long. Germline V gives CDR1 SGDLS, CDR2 YYNGEE. The V segment lost 3 bases and the J segment 10 bases; nucleotides outside the gene matches: 11. For the CDR3, the DNA is TGTGCCAGCAGCGCGACTAGCGGAGGCGGAGGGGAGCAGTTCTTC. Amino acid sequence: CASSATSGGGGEQFF.

The CDR3, as DNA: TGTGCCAGCAGCTACAGCGGCAGGGAGACCCAGTACTTC. It translates to CASSYSGRETQYF. This chain links TRBV5-4 with TRBJ2-5; possibly TRBD2 for D (5 bases). The germline gives CDR1 SGHNT, CDR2 YYREEE (reference sequence). There are 13 residues in the CDR3. The V and J ends lost 3 bases and 5 bases respectively, with 11 bases between them.

The genes are TRBV6-6 and TRBJ2-7; TRBD1 matches at 9 bases. Unmatched junction bases numbered 10, after V lost 6 bases and J lost 1 base. Germline assignment: CDR1 MNHNY and CDR2 SVGAGI (reference sequence). This CDR3 contains 16 residues. Written as DNA, the CDR3 is TGTGCCAGCAGCTCAAACCGGGACAGGGATTCCTACGAGCAGTACTTC. Translation gives CASSSNRDRDSYEQYF.

The CDR3 is CAYSRDRGSTGELFF. The CDR3 region has the DNA TGTGCCTATTCCCGGGACAGGGGTTCCACCGGGGAGCTGTTTTTT. This sequence joins TRBV30 and TRBJ2-2; TRBD1 aligns across 10 bases. The CDR3 is 15 amino acids. Trimming removed 7 bases from V and 4 bases from J; junction bases left unmatched: 9. Per germline, CDR1 GTSNPN and CDR2 SVGIG (reference sequence).

This chain joins TRBV25-1 and TRBJ1-3; tentatively, D is TRBD1 (6 bases). The germline V gene has CDR1 MGHDK and CDR2 SYGVNS. V shed 6 bases and J shed 9 bases, with 12 bases lying between them. The CDR3 is 12 amino acids. The CDR3 loop is CASSPQGVTIYF. CDR3 in DNA: TGTGCCAGCAGCCCACAGGGTGTCACCATATATTTT.

This clone was detected once. The chain has TRBV27 and TRBJ2-3; D remains ambiguous. Germline CDR1 is MNHEY and CDR2 is SMNVEV (reference sequence). Trimming removed 1 base at V and 0 bases at J, with 11 bases between. CDR3 size: 16 residues. The CDR3 DNA follows: TGTGCCAGCAGTTTATATGCAGATCTCAGCACAGATACGCAGTATTTT. It specifies CASSLYADLSTDTQYF.

The chain is built from TRBV30 and TRBJ1-2; possible D gene TRBD1, 6 bases. The V end lost 3 bases, the J end lost 5 bases, and 19 bases lay between the germline ends. Germline CDR1 and CDR2: GTSNPN and SVGIG (reference sequence). CDR3 length equals 15 residues. CDR3 nucleotide sequence: TGTGCCTGGAGGGGGGGGCGAGAGACCCGATATGGCTACACCTTC. It is translated as CAWRGGRETRYGYTF.

The CDR3, as DNA: TGCAGTGCTCTGCGAAATGAGCAGTTCTTC. Translated: CSALRNEQFF. The chain is built from TRBV20-1 and TRBJ2-1; the D is unclear. V was pared by 5 bases and J by 7 bases, with 6 bases between. The CDR3 runs to 10 residues. Germline assignment: CDR1 DFQATT and CDR2 SNEGSKA (reference sequence).

The rearrangement links TRBV7-2 to TRBJ2-3; D is possibly TRBD2 (5 bases). Germline V gene sequence: CDR1 SGHTA, CDR2 FQGNSA. The V end lost 1 base, the J end lost 13 bases, and 18 bases lay between the germline ends. The CDR3 runs to 14 residues. CDR3 loop: CASSLGTQPPREYF. The CDR3 DNA follows: TGTGCCAGCAGCTTAGGCACCCAGCCCCCGCGGGAGTATTTT.

The chain couples TRBV12-3 or TRBV12-4 to TRBJ1-2, with 8 bases fitting TRBD1. With 5 bases clipped from V and 8 bases from J, the junction kept 7 bases outside the gene matches. CDR3 length: 13 residues. CDR3 nucleotide sequence: TGTGCCAGCAGTCTCCGGACAGGGTTAGGCTACACCTTC. Its protein is CASSLRTGLGYTF.

The chain carries TRBV19 and TRBJ1-1, with a possible D match to TRBD1 (5 bases). The germline CDR1 and CDR2 sequences are LNHDA and SQIVND (reference sequence). This CDR3 has 14 amino acids. The V and J ends lost 5 bases and 7 bases respectively, with 17 bases between them. The CDR3 here is CASSSMTASVEAFF. CDR3 in DNA: TGTGCCAGTAGTTCGATGACAGCGAGCGTTGAAGCTTTCTTT.

The chain is built from TRBV2 and TRBJ1-2; tentative D call: TRBD1 (6 bases). The CDR3 extends over 14 amino acids. Looked up from germline, CDR1 is SNHLY and CDR2 is FYNNEI. CDR3 DNA: TGTGCGGGGGGGGCGCGGAGTACTAACTATGGCTACACCTTC. Its translation: CAGGARSTNYGYTF.

The genes are TRBV18 and TRBJ1-5; 8 bases match TRBD1. The trim removed 1 base at V and 6 bases at J, leaving 11 bases unmatched. The CDR3 runs to 17 residues. The germline CDR1 and CDR2 sequences are KGHSH and LQKENI. The CDR3 reads CASSPQDRADRGQPQHF. The CDR3 DNA follows: TGTGCCAGCTCACCACAGGACAGGGCGGATAGGGGTCAGCCCCAGCATTTT.

The gene calls are TRBV6-5 and TRBJ1-2; D is unresolved. The germline V and J ends were trimmed by 6 bases and 1 base, with 15 bases remaining between them. Germline V gene lookup returns CDR1 MNHEY and CDR2 SVGAGI. This CDR3 contains 15 residues. As DNA, the CDR3 is TGTGCCAGCAGCCGGGAAACGGGCTTTAACTATGGCTACACCTTC. Amino acid sequence: CASSRETGFNYGYTF.

The chain employs TRBV6-6 and TRBJ2-4; 10 nucleotides agree with TRBD1. This CDR3 is built from 15 residues. The J segment lost 8 bases and the V segment lost 6 bases, leaving 10 bases of the junction unmatched. The germline V gene has CDR1 MNHNY and CDR2 SVGAGI (reference sequence). The CDR3 here is CASRVDGTGEYIQYF. As DNA, the CDR3 is TGTGCCAGCAGGGTAGACGGGACAGGGGAGTACATTCAGTACTTC.

This sequence joins TRBV28 and TRBJ2-2; D is perhaps TRBD1 (5 bases). The ends were cut back, 5 bases at V and 4 bases at J, with 8 bases in the middle. Germline CDR1 MDHEN, CDR2 SYDVKM. The CDR3 extends over 13 amino acids. In nucleotides, the CDR3 is TGTGCCAGCAGTGGACAACTCACCGGGGAGCTGTTTTTT. This codes for CASSGQLTGELFF.

The V gene is TRBV4-1, the J gene TRBJ1-5; D is unresolved. Trimming pared 0 bases from V and 5 bases from J, leaving 8 bases between. Germline CDR1 MGHRA, CDR2 YSYEKL. The CDR3 has 14 amino acids. In DNA form, the CDR3 reads TGCGCCAGCAGCCAAGATAACGAGGATCAGCCCCAGCATTTT. Translation gives CASSQDNEDQPQHF.